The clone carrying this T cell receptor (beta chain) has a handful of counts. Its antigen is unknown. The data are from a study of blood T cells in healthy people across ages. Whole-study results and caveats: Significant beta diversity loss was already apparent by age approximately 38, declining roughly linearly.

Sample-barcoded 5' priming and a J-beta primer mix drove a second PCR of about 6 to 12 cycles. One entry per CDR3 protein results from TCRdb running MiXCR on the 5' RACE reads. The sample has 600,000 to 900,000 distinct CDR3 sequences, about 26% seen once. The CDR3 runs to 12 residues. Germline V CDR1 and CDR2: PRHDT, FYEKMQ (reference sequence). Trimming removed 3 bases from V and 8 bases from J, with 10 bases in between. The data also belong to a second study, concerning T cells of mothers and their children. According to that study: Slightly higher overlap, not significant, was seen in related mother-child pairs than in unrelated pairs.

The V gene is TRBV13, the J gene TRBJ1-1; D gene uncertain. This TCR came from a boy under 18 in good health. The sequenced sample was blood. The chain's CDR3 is CASSFDPTEAFF. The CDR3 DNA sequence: TGTGCCAGCAGCTTCGACCCCACAGAAGCTTTCTTT.